This TCR beta chain came from a study of early T cells in non-severe SARS-CoV-2 infection. Study-level background: Chains from this unsorted whole-blood bulk RNA could not be paired. Study-wide results and caveats: Sequences matched to VDJdb favored anti-spike CD8 responses, while private and CD4 specificities were missed.

Unique molecular identifier tags were affixed to discrete cDNA molecules. From the 5' RACE reads, TCRdb called clonotypes with MiXCR, one entry per CDR3 protein. The sample lists 80,000 to 95,000 distinct CDR3 sequences, around 13% occurring once. This clonotype was found many times. What it binds is unknown. Trimming removed 5 bases at V and 4 bases at J, with 17 bases between. The CDR3 is 15 residues long. Germline V lookup: CDR1 LNHDA, CDR2 SQIVND (reference sequence). The TCR comes from an adult who was a healthcare worker with PCR-confirmed SARS-CoV-2 infection or an uninfected control (not recorded which). The rearrangement uses TRBV19 and TRBJ1-2; no firm D call. Sequencing was carried out using whole blood. The DNA for the CDR3 is TGTGCCAGTAGTCCCGCGGCCGGGGTCCGCTATGGCTACACCTTC. It specifies CASSPAAGVRYGYTF.